This entry describes one TCR beta chain. The sample originates from a study of blood T cell repertoires in COVID-19. Sequencing was performed with immunoSEQ multiplex PCR; in TCRdb, only in-frame clones are kept and a portion is missing. The table lists some 400,000 clones, over 85% of them singletons. Trimming removed 2 bases from V and 4 bases from J, with 17 bases in between. The V gene's germline CDR1 is MDHEN and CDR2 SYDVKM. The CDR3 covers 16 residues. The origin of this receptor is a woman in her 30s who had recovered from COVID-19. The sequenced sample consisted of PBMCs or T cells enriched from blood (not recorded which). The rearrangement links TRBV28 to TRBJ1-2, with a possible D match to TRBD1 (6 bases). This chain's CDR3 is CASSLGLGGRPYGYTF. As DNA, the CDR3 is TGTGCCAGCAGTTTAGGCCTCGGGGGGCGGCCCTATGGCTACACCTTC.